The sequence of this TCR beta chain was determined in a study of T cell repertoires in aging, cancer and after chemotherapy. Study-wide background: Donor ages fell into six groups from 30 or younger up to 70 or older.

Germline CDR1 and CDR2: SGHRS and YFSETQ. V was shortened by 4 bases and J by 5 bases, with 12 bases between the two germline ends. CDR3 length: 13 residues. The template was genomic DNA from peripheral blood, not RNA. Multiplex touch-down PCR with TRB-A/B primers amplified rearranged V-D-J TRB sequences. From the multiplex PCR reads, TCRdb called clonotypes with MiXCR, one entry per CDR3 protein. The sample has some 2,200 distinct CDR3 sequences, about 33% seen once. The source of this sequence is a human donor with a solid tumor. V usage is TRBV5-1 and J usage is TRBJ1-1; D remains ambiguous. Input material: blood. The chain's CDR3 is CASSKTEGTEAFF. Here the CDR3 DNA reads TGCGCCAGCAGCAAAACCGAGGGTACTGAAGCTTTCTTT.